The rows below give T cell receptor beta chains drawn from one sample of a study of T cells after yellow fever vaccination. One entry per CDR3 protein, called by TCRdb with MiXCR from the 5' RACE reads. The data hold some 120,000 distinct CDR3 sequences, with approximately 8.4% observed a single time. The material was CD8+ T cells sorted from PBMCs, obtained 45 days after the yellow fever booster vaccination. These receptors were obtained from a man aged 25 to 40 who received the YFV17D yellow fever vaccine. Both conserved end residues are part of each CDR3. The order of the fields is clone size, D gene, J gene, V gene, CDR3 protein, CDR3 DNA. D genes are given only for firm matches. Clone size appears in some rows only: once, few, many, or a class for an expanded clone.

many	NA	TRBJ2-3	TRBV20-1	CSARDTSSSTDTQYF	TGCAGTGCTAGAGACACTAGCTCTAGCACAGATACGCAGTATTTT
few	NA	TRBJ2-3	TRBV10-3	CAISERGLETSTDTQYF	TGTGCCATCAGTGAGCGAGGTTTGGAAACTAGCACAGATACGCAGTATTTT
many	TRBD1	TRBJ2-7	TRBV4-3	CASSHGTGAYEQYF	TGCGCCAGCAGTCACGGGACAGGGGCATACGAGCAGTACTTC
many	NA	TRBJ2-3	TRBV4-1	CASSPRGIGTDTQYF	TGCGCCAGCAGCCCGAGGGGGATAGGCACAGATACGCAGTATTTT
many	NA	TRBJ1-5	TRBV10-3	CAISAGEGQPQHF	TGTGCCATCAGTGCAGGGGAGGGACAGCCCCAGCATTTT
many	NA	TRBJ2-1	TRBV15	CATSIGRSYNEQFF	TGTGCCACCAGCATTGGTCGCTCCTACAATGAGCAGTTCTTC
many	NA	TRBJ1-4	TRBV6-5	CASSYLGKDEKLFF	TGTGCCAGCAGTTACCTTGGGAAAGATGAAAAACTGTTTTTT
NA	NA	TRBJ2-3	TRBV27	CASSFREPDTQYF	TGTGCCAGCAGTTTCCGGGAGCCAGATACGCAGTATTTT
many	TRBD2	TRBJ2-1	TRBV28	CASSFGLAGNNEQFF	TGTGCCAGCAGTTTTGGACTAGCGGGGAACAATGAGCAGTTCTTC
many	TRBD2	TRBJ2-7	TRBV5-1	CASASGSYEQYF	TGCGCCAGCGCTAGCGGGAGTTACGAGCAGTACTTC
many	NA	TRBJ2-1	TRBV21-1	CASSMAAGPSYNEQFF	TGTGCCAGCAGCATGGCGGCGGGCCCTTCCTACAATGAGCAGTTCTTC
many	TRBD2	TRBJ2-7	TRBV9	CASSGLASGSSYEQYF	TGTGCCAGCAGTGGACTAGCGAGCGGAAGCTCCTACGAGCAGTACTTC
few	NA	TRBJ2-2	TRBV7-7	CASSVGWSENTGELFF	TGTGCCAGCAGCGTTGGTTGGTCCGAGAACACCGGGGAGCTGTTTTTT
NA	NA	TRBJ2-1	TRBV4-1	CASSQDRGSSLSGRGDKGGNEQFF	TGCGCCAGCAGCCAAGATCGGGGCTCAAGTTTATCGGGCAGGGGGGATAAAGGAGGGAATGAGCAGTTCTTC
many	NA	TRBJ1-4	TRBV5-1	CASSSVPTGEKLFF	TGCGCCAGCAGCTCCGTCCCAACCGGTGAAAAACTGTTTTTT
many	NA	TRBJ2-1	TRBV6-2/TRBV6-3	CASSYLRGWTYNEQFF	TGTGCCAGCAGTTACCTAAGGGGTTGGACCTACAATGAGCAGTTCTTC
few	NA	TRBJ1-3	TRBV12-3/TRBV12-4	CASSPGLAIYF	TGTGCCAGCAGTCCAGGGCTAGCCATATATTTT
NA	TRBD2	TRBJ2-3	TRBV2	CASSASGLASTDTQYF	TGTGCCAGCAGTGCATCGGGACTAGCGAGCACAGATACGCAGTATTTT
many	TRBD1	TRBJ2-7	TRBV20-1	CSARGQGAGEQYF	TGCAGTGCTAGGGGACAGGGGGCAGGAGAGCAGTACTTC
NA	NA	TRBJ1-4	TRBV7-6	CASSQDRVGEKLFF	TGTGCCAGCAGCCAGGACAGAGTTGGTGAAAAACTGTTTTTT
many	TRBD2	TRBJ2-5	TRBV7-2	CASSRLADQETQYF	TGTGCCAGCAGCCGACTAGCGGACCAAGAGACCCAGTACTTC
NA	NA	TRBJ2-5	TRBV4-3	CASSQDLSGQSQETQYF	TGCGCCAGCAGCCAAGATCTCTCCGGACAGAGCCAAGAGACCCAGTACTTC
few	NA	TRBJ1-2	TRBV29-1	CSVELDTPSYGYTF	TGCAGCGTTGAATTGGACACCCCGAGCTATGGCTACACCTTC